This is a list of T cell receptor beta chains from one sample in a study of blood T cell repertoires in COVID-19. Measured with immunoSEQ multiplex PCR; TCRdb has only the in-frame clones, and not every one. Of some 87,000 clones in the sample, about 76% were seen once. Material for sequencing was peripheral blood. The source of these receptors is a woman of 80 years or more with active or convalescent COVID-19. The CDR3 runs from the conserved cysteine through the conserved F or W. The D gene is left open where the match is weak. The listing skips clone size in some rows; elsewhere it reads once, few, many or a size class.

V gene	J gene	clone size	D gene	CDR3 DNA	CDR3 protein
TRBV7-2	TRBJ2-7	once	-	TGTGCCAGCAGCGTAATATCAACGGAGGAGCAGTACTTC	CASSVISTEEQYF
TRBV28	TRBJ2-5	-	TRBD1	TGTGCCAGCAGTTCCCCTGGACAGGCCGGGGAGACCCAGTACTTC	CASSSPGQAGETQYF
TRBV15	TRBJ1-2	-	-	TGTGCCACCAGCAGAGATCTACAGGGCGTGAACTATGGCTACACCTTC	CATSRDLQGVNYGYTF
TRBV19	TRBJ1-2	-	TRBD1	TGTGCCAGTAGTATCCAGGGGGCATATGGCTACACCTTC	CASSIQGAYGYTF
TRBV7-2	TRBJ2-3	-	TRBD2	TGTGCCAGCAGCTCGAATAGCGGGGGGGCCGATACGCAGTATTTT	CASSSNSGGADTQYF
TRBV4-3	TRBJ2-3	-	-	TGCGCCAGCAGCCAAGGGCCCGGGGATACGCAGTATTTT	CASSQGPGDTQYF
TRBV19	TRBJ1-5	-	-	TGTGCCAGTAGTATAGAGGGCAGAGCCTGGCCCCAGCATTTT	CASSIEGRAWPQHF
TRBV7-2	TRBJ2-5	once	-	TGTGCCAGCAGCTTCCTGGGGCAGGAGACCCAGTACTTC	CASSFLGQETQYF
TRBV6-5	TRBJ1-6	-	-	TGTGCCAGCAGTTACTCAGTCCCCCAGAATTCACCCCTCCACTTT	CASSYSVPQNSPLHF
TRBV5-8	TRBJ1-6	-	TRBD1	TGTGCCAGCAGCTGGATGGCCGGGACAGGGTATTCACCCCTCCACTTT	CASSWMAGTGYSPLHF
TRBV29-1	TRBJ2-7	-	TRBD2	TGCAGCGTTGAGGCCCCTAGCGGGGGTTCCTACGAGCAGTACTTC	CSVEAPSGGSYEQYF
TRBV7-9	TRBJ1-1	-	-	TGTGCCAGCAGCTTTCTTTCACTCCGAATGAACACTGAAGCTTTCTTT	CASSFLSLRMNTEAFF
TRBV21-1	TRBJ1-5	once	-	TGTGCCAGCAGGCTTGGCGGCCTAAGGCTGAATCAGCCCCAGCATTTT	CASRLGGLRLNQPQHF
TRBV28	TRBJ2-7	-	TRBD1	TGTGCCAGCAGACCCCGGACAGGGTTCTCCTACGAGCAGTACTTC	CASRPRTGFSYEQYF
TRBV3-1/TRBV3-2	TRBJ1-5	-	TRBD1	TGTGCCAGCAGCCAACGTCTGACAGGGGATAATCAGCCCCAGCATTTT	CASSQRLTGDNQPQHF
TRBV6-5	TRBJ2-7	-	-	TGTGCCAGCAGAACAGGAGTCTACGAGCAGTACTTC	CASRTGVYEQYF
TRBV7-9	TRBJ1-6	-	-	TGTGCCAGCAGCTTATTGGAGGATTCACCCCTCCACTTT	CASSLLEDSPLHF
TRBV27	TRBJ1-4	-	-	TGTGCCAGCAATTCAGGGGTTTATCCTGAAAAACTGTTTTTT	CASNSGVYPEKLFF
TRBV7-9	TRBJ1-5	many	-	TGTGCCAGCACACCAGGGGAGAATCAGCCCCAGCATTTT	CASTPGENQPQHF
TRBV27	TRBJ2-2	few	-	TGTGCCAGCAGTTTATCTCTGGTATCGGCCGGGGAGCTGTTTTTT	CASSLSLVSAGELFF
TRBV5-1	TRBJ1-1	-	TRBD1	TGCGCCAGCAGCCTAGGGACAGTTCTCGTCAACACTGAAGCTTTCTTT	CASSLGTVLVNTEAFF
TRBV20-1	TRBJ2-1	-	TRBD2	TGCAGTGCTAGTCTAGGACTAGCGGGGCCCAATGAGCAGTTCTTC	CSASLGLAGPNEQFF
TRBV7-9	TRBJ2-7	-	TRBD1	TGTGCCAGCAACATAGGGGGCCACGAGCAGTACTTC	CASNIGGHEQYF
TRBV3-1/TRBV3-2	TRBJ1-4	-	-	TGTGCCAGCAGCCAAGAGCCCGGTCAGGGGTCCGCTAATGAAAAACTGTTTTTT	CASSQEPGQGSANEKLFF
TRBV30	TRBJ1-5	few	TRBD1	TGTGCCTGGAGCAGAAGCAGGGGGCCGGGCAATCAGCCCCAGCATTTT	CAWSRSRGPGNQPQHF
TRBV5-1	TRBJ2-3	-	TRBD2	TGCGCCAGCAGCTTGGTGCCTAGCGGGGGGCAATCCACAGATACGCAGTATTTT	CASSLVPSGGQSTDTQYF
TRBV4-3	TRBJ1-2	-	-	TGCGCCAGCAGCCAAGTGCTAGGGGCTAACTATGGCTACACCTTC	CASSQVLGANYGYTF
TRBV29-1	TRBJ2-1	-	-	TGCAGCGTTGAGACAGAAAATGAGCAGTTCTTC	CSVETENEQFF
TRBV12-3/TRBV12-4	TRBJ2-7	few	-	TGTGCCAGCAGTTTCGACAGAAACGAGCAGTACTTC	CASSFDRNEQYF
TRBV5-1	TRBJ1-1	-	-	TGCGCCAGCAGCTTGGGGGCCAGGGGGAACACTGAAGCTTTCTTT	CASSLGARGNTEAFF
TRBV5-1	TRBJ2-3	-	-	TGCGCCAGCAGCTTGGTAGGAGCTTCGCTGGATACGCAGTATTTT	CASSLVGASLDTQYF
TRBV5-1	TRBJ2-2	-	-	TGCGCCAGCAGCTTGGGCGTATCCACCGGGGAGCTGTTTTTT	CASSLGVSTGELFF
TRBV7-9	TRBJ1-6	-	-	TGTGCCAGCAGCCGTAGTGTAGCGGGTGTTGAGAATTCACCCCTCCACTTT	CASSRSVAGVENSPLHF
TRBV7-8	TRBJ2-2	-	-	TGTGCCAGCAGCTTAGTCCCTAGTCAGGGCGGGGAGCTGTTTTTT	CASSLVPSQGGELFF
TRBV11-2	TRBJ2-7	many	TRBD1	TGTGCCAGCAGCTCCCTGAGGGACAGGGGCGAGCAGTACTTC	CASSSLRDRGEQYF
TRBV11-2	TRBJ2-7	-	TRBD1	TGTGCCAGCAGGTGGACAGGGGCTGACGAGCAGTACTTC	CASRWTGADEQYF
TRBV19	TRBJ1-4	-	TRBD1	TGTGCCAGTAGTACGGGGACAGCGATACGTGAAAAACTGTTTTTT	CASSTGTAIREKLFF
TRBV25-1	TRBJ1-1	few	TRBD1	TGTGCCAGCAGTGAATCGAGGCAGGGGGCCGGCACTGAAGCTTTCTTT	CASSESRQGAGTEAFF
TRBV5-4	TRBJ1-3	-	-	TGTGCCAGCAGCTCCGGGGGGGCGAGCTCTGGAAACACCATATATTTT	CASSSGGASSGNTIYF
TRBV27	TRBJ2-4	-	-	TGTGCCAGCGGCGGGACTCTCGGGGCCGGAGCCAAAAACATTCAGTACTTC	CASGGTLGAGAKNIQYF
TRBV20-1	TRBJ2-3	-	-	TGCAGTGCTAGTATGTCTAGCACAGATACGCAGTATTTT	CSASMSSTDTQYF
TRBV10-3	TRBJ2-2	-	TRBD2	TGTGCCATCAAACGGGGACTAGCGGGGGCCCAGAACACCGGGGAGCTGTTTTTT	CAIKRGLAGAQNTGELFF
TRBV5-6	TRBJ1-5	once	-	TGTGCCAGCAGCTTGTACGGTCAGCCCCAGCATTTT	CASSLYGQPQHF
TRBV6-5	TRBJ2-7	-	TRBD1	TGTGCCAGCAGTCGGGACAGGGGGTTCAACGAGCAGTACTTC	CASSRDRGFNEQYF
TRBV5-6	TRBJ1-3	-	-	TGTGCCAGCAGCTACCCTCCAGGACCGGGGAACACCATATATTTT	CASSYPPGPGNTIYF
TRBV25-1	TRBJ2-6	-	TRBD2	TGTGCCAGCAGTCGAGCGGGGGTTAGAGGGGCCAACGTCCTGACTTTC	CASSRAGVRGANVLTF
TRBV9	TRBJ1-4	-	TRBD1	TGTGCCAGCAGCGTAGGGGCCGGGACAGGGGGTAATGAAAAACTGTTTTTT	CASSVGAGTGGNEKLFF
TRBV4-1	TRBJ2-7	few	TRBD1	TGCGCCAGCAGCCAAATACAGGGGGCCCCCTACGAGCAGTACTTC	CASSQIQGAPYEQYF
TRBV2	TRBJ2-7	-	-	TGTGCCAGCAGTGAAGGGGGGGTCCTCTACGAGCAGTACTTC	CASSEGGVLYEQYF
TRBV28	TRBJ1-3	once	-	TGTGCCAGCAATACAAGAAACACCATATATTTT	CASNTRNTIYF
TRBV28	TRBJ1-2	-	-	TGTGCCTCCCTCACAGGGAATGGCTACACCTTC	CASLTGNGYTF